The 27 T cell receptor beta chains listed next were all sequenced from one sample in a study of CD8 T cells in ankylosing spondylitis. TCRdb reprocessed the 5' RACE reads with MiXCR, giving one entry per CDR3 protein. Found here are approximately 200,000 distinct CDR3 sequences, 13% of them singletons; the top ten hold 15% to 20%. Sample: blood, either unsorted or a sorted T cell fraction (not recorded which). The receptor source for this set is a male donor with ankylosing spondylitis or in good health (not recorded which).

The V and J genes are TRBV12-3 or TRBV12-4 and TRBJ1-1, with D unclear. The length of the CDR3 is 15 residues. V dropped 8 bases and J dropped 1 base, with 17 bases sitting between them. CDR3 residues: CASLPRLRWNTEAFF. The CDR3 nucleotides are TGTGCCAGCCTCCCAAGGCTGAGGTGGAACACTGAAGCTTTCTTT.

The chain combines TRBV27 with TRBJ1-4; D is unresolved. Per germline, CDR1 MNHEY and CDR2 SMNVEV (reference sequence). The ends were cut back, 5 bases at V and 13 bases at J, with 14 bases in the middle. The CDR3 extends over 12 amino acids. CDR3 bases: TGTGCCAGCAGTCCGGGCCCCGGGAGACTGTTTTTT. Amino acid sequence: CASSPGPGRLFF.

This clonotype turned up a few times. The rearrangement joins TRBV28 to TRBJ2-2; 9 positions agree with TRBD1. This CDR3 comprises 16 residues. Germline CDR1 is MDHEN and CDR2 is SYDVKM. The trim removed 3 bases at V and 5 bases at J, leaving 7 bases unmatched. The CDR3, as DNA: TGTGCCAGCAGTTTCCCGGCGACAGGGGGGACCGGGGAGCTGTTTTTT. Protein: CASSFPATGGTGELFF.

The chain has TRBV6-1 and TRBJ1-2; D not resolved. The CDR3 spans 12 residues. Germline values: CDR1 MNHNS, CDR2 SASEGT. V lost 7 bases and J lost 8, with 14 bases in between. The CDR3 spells CASIKGASGYTF. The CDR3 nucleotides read TGTGCCAGCATTAAGGGCGCATCGGGCTACACCTTC.

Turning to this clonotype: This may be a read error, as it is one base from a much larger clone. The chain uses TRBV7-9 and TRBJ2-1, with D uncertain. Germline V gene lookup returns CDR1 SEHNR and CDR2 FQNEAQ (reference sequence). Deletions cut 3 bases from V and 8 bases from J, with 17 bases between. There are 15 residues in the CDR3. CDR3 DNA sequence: TGTGCCAGCAGCTTGCTCCCGACCAGTAGCCATGAGCAGTTCTTC. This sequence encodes CASSLLPTSSHEQFF.

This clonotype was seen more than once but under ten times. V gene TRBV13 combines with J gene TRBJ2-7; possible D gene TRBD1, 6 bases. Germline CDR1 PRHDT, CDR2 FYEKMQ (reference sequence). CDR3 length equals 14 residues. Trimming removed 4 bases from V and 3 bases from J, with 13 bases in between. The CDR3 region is CASSSWDKIYEQYF. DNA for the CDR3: TGTGCCAGCAGCTCCTGGGACAAGATCTACGAGCAGTACTTC. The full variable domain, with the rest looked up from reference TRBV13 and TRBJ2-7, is AAGVIQSPRHLIKEKRETATLKCYPIPRHDTVYWYQQGPGQDPQFLISFYEKMQSDKGSIPDRFSAQQFSDYHSELNMSSLELGDSALYFCASSSWDKIYEQYFGPGTRLTVT.

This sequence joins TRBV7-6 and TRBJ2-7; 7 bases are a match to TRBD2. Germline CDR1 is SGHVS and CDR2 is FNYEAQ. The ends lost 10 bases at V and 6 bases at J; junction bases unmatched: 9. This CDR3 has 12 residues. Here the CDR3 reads CAISSGNSEQYF. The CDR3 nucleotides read TGTGCCATTTCAAGCGGGAATAGCGAGCAGTACTTC.

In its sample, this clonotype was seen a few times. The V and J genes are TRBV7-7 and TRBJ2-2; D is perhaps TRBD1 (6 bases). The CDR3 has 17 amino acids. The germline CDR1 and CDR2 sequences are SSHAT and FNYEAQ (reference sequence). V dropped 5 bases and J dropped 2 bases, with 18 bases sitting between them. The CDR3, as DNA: TGTGCCAGCAGCCTCCTGCCCCGGACAGACAACACCGGGGAGCTGTTTTTT. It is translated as CASSLLPRTDNTGELFF.

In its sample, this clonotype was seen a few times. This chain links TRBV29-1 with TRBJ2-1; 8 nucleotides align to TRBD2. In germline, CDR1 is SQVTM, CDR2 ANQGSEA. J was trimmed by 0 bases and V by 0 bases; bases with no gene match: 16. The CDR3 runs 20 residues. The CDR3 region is CSVEDLFGAGGRSSYNEQFF. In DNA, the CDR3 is TGCAGCGTTGAAGATCTCTTCGGGGCGGGGGGCCGCAGCTCCTACAATGAGCAGTTCTTC.

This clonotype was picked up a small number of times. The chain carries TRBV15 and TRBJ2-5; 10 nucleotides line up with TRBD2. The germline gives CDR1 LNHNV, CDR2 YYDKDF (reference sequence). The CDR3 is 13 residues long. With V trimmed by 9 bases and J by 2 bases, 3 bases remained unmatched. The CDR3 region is CATRLAGQETQYF. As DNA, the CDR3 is TGTGCCACTCGACTAGCGGGTCAAGAGACCCAGTACTTC. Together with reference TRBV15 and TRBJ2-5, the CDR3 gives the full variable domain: DAMVIQNPRYQVTQFGKPVTLSCSQTLNHNVMYWYQQKSSQAPKLLFHYYDKDFNNEADTPDNFQSRRPNTSFCFLDIRSPGLGDTAMYLCATRLAGQETQYFGPGTRLLVL.

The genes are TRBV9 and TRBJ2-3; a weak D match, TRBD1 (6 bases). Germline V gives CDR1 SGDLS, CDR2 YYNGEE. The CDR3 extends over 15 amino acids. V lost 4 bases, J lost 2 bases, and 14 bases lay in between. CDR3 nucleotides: TGTGCCAGCAGCACCTACTGGGGACACACAGATACGCAGTATTTT. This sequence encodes CASSTYWGHTDTQYF.

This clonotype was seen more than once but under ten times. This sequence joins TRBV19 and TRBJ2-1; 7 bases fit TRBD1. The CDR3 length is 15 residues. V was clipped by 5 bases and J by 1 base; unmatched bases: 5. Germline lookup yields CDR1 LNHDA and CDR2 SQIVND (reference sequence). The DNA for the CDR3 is TGTGCCAGTAGTCCTTACAGGGGATCCTACAATGAGCAGTTCTTC. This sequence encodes CASSPYRGSYNEQFF. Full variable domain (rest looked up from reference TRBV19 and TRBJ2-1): DGGITQSPKYLFRKEGQNVTLSCEQNLNHDAMYWYRQDPGQGLRLIYYSQIVNDFQKGDIAEGYSVSREKKESFPLTVTSAQKNPTAFYLCASSPYRGSYNEQFFGPGTRLTVL.

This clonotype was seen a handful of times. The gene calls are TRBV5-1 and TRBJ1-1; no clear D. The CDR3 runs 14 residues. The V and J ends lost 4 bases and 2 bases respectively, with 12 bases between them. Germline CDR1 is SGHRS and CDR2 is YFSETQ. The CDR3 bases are TGCGCCAGCAGCCACGGAACGGCTAACACTGAAGCTTTCTTT. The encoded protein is CASSHGTANTEAFF.

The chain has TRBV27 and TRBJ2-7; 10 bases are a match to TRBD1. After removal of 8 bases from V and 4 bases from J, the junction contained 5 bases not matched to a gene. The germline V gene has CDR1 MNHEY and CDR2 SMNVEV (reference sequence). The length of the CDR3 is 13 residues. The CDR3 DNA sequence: TGTGCCAGCGCCCCGGGACAGGGGTACGAGCAGTACTTC. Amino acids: CASAPGQGYEQYF.

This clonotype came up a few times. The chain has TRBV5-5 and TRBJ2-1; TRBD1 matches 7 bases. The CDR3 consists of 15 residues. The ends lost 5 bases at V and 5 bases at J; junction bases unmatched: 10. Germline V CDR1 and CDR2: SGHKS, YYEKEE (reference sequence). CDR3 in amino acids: CASRLTGVGNNEQFF. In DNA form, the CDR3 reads TGTGCCAGCAGGTTAACAGGGGTGGGCAACAATGAGCAGTTCTTC.

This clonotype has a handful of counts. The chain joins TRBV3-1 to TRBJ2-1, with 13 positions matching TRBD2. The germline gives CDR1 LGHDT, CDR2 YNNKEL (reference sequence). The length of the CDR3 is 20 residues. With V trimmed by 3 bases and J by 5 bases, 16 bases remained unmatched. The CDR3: CASSHGRLAGGRGYDNEQFF. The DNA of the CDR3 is TGTGCCAGCAGCCACGGGCGACTAGCGGGGGGCAGGGGGTACGACAATGAGCAGTTCTTC.

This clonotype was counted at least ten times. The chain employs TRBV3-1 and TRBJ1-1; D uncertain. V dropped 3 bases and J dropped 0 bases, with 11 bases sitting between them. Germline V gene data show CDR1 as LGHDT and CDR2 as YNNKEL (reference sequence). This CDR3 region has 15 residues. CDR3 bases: TGTGCCAGCAGCCAGGGGTGGGCGGTGAACACTGAAGCTTTCTTT. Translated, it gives CASSQGWAVNTEAFF.

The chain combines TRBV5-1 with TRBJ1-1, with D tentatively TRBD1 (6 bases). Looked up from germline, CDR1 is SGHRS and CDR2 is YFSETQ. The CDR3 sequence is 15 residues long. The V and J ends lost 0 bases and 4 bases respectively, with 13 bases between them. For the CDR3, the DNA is TGCGCCAGCAGCTTGGAGGGTGGAGGGGGCACTGAAGCTTTCTTT. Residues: CASSLEGGGGTEAFF.

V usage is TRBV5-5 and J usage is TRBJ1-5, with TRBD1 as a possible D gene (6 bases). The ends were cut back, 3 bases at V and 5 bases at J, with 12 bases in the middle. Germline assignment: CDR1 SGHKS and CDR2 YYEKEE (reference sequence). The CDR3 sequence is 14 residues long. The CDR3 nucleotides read TGTGCCAGCAGCTCAGGGGCGGGCGATCAGCCCCAGCATTTT. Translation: CASSSGAGDQPQHF.

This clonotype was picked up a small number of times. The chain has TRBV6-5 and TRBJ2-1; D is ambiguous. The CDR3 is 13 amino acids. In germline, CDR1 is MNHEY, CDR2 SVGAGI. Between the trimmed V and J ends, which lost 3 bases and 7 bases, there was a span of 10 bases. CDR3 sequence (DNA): TGTGCCAGCAGTTATTCCCCTGGGAATGAGCAGTTCTTC. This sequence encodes CASSYSPGNEQFF.

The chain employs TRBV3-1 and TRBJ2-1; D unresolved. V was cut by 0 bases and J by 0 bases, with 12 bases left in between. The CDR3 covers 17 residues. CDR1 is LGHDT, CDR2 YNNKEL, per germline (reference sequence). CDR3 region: CASSQDELAFSYNEQFF. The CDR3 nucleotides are TGTGCCAGCAGCCAAGATGAGCTGGCGTTCTCCTACAATGAGCAGTTCTTC.

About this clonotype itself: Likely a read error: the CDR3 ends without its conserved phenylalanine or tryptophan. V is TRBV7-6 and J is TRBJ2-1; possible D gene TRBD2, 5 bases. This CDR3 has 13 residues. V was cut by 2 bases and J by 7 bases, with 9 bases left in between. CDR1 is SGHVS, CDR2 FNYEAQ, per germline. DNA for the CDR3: TGTGCCAGCAGCTTAATAGCGCCGAATGAGCAGTTCATC. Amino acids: CASSLIAPNEQFI.

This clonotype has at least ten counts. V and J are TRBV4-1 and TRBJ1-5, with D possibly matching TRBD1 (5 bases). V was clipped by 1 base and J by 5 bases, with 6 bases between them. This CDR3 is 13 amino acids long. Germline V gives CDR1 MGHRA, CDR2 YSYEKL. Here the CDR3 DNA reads TGCGCCAGCAGCCAAGCGGGGGATCAGCCCCAGCATTTT. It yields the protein CASSQAGDQPQHF.

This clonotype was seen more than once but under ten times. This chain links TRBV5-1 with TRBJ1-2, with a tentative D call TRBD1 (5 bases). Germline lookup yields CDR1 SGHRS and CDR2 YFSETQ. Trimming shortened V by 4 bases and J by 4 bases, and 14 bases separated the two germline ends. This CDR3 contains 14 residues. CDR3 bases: TGCGCCAGCAGCCCTCTGTCAGGGTTCTATGGCTACACCTTC. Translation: CASSPLSGFYGYTF.

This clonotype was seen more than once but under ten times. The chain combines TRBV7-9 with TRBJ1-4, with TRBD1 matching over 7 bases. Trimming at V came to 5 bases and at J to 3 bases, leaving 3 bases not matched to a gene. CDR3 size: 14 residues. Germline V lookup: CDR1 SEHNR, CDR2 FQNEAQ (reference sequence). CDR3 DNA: TGTGCCAGCAGCCCAGGGGGGTCTAATGAAAAACTGTTTTTT. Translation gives CASSPGGSNEKLFF.

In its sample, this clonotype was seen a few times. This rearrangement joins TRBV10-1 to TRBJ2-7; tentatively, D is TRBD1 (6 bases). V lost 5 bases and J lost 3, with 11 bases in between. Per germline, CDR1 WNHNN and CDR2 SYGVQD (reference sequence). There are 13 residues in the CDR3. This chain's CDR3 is CASSPGHFYEQYF. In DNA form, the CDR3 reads TGCGCCAGCAGTCCGGGACATTTCTACGAGCAGTACTTC.

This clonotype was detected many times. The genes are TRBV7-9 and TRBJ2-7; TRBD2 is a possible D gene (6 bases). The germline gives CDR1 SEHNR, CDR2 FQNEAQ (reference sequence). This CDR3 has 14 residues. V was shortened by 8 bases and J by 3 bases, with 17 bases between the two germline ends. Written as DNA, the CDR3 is TGTGCCAGCTCGTCCGGGGAGGATTTCTACGAGCAGTACTTC. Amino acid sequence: CASSSGEDFYEQYF.